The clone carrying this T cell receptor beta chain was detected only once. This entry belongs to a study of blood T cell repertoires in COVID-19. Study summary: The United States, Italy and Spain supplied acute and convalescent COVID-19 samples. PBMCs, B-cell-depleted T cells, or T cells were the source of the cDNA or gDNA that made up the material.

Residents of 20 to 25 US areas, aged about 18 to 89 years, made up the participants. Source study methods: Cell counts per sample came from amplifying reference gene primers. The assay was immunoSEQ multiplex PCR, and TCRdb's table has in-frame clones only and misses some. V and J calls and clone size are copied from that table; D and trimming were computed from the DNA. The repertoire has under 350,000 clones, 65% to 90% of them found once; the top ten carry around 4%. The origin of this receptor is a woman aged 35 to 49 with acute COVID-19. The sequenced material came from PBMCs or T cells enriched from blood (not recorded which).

CDR3 nucleotides: TGTGCCAGCAGCGTAGGGGACACCACCTACGAGCAGTACTTC. Amino acid sequence: CASSVGDTTYEQYF. This chain connects TRBV9 to TRBJ2-7, with D possibly being TRBD1 (6 bases). CDR3 length equals 14 residues. Germline loops: CDR1 SGDLS, CDR2 YYNGEE. V was cut by 0 bases and J by 2 bases, with 9 bases left in between.